This is a list of T cell receptor beta chains from one sample in a study of blood T cell repertoires in COVID-19. Clones were sequenced by immunoSEQ multiplex PCR, and TCRdb holds only the in-frame ones, with some missing. This table holds about 120,000 clones, over 75% found once. The sequenced sample was peripheral blood. These receptor sequences come from an elderly woman with acute or convalescent COVID-19. CDR3s include the opening cysteine and the closing phenylalanine or tryptophan. A D gene is named only where the DNA matches it firmly. Size tells how often a clone was seen (once, few, many) or the class of an expanded clone, and some rows leave it out.

CDR3 length,V gene,clone size,J gene,D gene,CDR3 DNA,CDR3 protein
13,TRBV6-5,NA,TRBJ2-5,NA,TGTGCCAGCACAGTAGGTGGGAGCGGGACCCAGTACTTC,CASTVGGSGTQYF
17,TRBV7-9,NA,TRBJ2-5,NA,TGTGCCAGCAGCCGACGGACGGGGGACGCGGGTCAAGAGACCCAGTACTTC,CASSRRTGDAGQETQYF
15,TRBV18,NA,TRBJ2-7,TRBD1,TGTGCCAGCTCACCAGGGACAGGGAGCTCCTACGAGCAGTACTTC,CASSPGTGSSYEQYF
15,TRBV5-1,NA,TRBJ1-3,TRBD1,TGCGCCAGCAGCAATGACAGGGGGCCTGGAAACACCATATATTTT,CASSNDRGPGNTIYF
15,TRBV10-3,NA,TRBJ1-2,TRBD1,TGTGCCACGGGAGAATCGGGACAGGTCAACTATGGCTACACCTTC,CATGESGQVNYGYTF
13,TRBV7-9,NA,TRBJ2-2,NA,TGTGCCAGCGAAAACGGTAACACCGGGGAGCTGTTTTTT,CASENGNTGELFF
13,TRBV15,NA,TRBJ1-1,TRBD1,TGTGCCACCAGCAGAGAACAGGGGGTTGAAGCTTTCTTT,CATSREQGVEAFF
20,TRBV4-1,NA,TRBJ2-1,TRBD2,TGCGCCAGCAGCCAAGAGTGGGGACTAGCGGGGGGACGCAACTATGATGAGCAGTTCTTC,CASSQEWGLAGGRNYDEQFF
16,TRBV7-9,NA,TRBJ1-5,TRBD1,TGTGCCAGCAGCATAGGACAGGCCGATAGCAATCAGCCCCAGCATTTT,CASSIGQADSNQPQHF
16,TRBV4-2,NA,TRBJ2-5,TRBD2,TGTGCCAGCAGCCAAGGAGCGGGGGGAACACAAGAGACCCAGTACTTC,CASSQGAGGTQETQYF
16,TRBV4-2,NA,TRBJ2-3,TRBD2,TGTGCCAGCAGCCAGGTGACTAGCGGGGTGGGAGATACGCAGTATTTT,CASSQVTSGVGDTQYF
13,TRBV6-5,NA,TRBJ1-5,NA,TGTGCCAGCAGACCCGACAGCGATCAGCCCCAGCATTTT,CASRPDSDQPQHF
15,TRBV5-4,NA,TRBJ2-1,TRBD2,TGTGCCAGCAGTACGGGCGGGGGGGCTTTGAATGAGCAGTTCTTC,CASSTGGGALNEQFF
13,TRBV5-1,NA,TRBJ2-3,NA,TGCGCCAGCAGCTTGGGAAGAAGCGATACGCAGTATTTT,CASSLGRSDTQYF
14,TRBV20-1,NA,TRBJ1-5,NA,TGCAGTGCTAGTAGGGGCGGTAGCAATCAGCCCCAGCATTTT,CSASRGGSNQPQHF
15,TRBV6-5,NA,TRBJ1-2,NA,TGTGCCAGCACCCAAGCCGTTACAGGACGGCGCGGCTACACCTTC,CASTQAVTGRRGYTF
15,TRBV7-9,NA,TRBJ2-1,TRBD2,TGTGCCAGCAGCTTTCCGGGCGGGGGGGCCGATGAGCAGTTCTTC,CASSFPGGGADEQFF
15,TRBV6-5,NA,TRBJ2-3,TRBD2,TGTGCCAGCAGCCGCAGCGGGGGAAGCACAGATACGCAGTATTTT,CASSRSGGSTDTQYF
14,TRBV28,NA,TRBJ2-5,NA,TGTGCCAGCAGCAAGACAGAGTACCAAGAGACCCAGTACTTC,CASSKTEYQETQYF
14,TRBV7-2,NA,TRBJ1-4,NA,TGTGCCAGCAGCTTAGGGGGGCTCAATGAAAAACTGTTTTTT,CASSLGGLNEKLFF
17,TRBV6-1,NA,TRBJ1-2,TRBD1,TGTGCCAGCAGTGTACGACAGGGAGGACCATTTGGCTATGGCTACACCTTC,CASSVRQGGPFGYGYTF
15,TRBV28,few,TRBJ1-2,TRBD1,TGTGCCAGCAGTTGGGGACAGGGGTTCTATGGCGGCTACACCTTC,CASSWGQGFYGGYTF
17,TRBV7-2,NA,TRBJ1-6,NA,TGTGCCAGCAGCATAAGACAGACTAGCTCCTATAATTCACCCCTCCACTTT,CASSIRQTSSYNSPLHF
16,TRBV7-7,NA,TRBJ2-1,NA,TGTGCCAGCAGCTTAGTATTTGGGAGCTCCTACAATGAGCAGTTCTTC,CASSLVFGSSYNEQFF
15,TRBV6-2/TRBV6-3,NA,TRBJ2-5,TRBD2,TGTGCCAGCAGCGAACCGGGGGGTCGTGCTGAGACCCAGTACTTC,CASSEPGGRAETQYF
15,TRBV10-3,few,TRBJ2-3,TRBD2,TGTGCCATCAGTGTGGGCGGGGGATCAACAGATACGCAGTATTTT,CAISVGGGSTDTQYF
14,TRBV15,NA,TRBJ1-4,TRBD1,TGTGCCACCAGCAGTGGCGACAGGGGTGAAAAACTGTTTTTT,CATSSGDRGEKLFF
16,TRBV25-1,NA,TRBJ1-6,NA,TGTGCCAGCAGTGAGGCGGGGAACTCCTATAATTCACCCCTCCACTTT,CASSEAGNSYNSPLHF
14,TRBV20-1,NA,TRBJ2-3,NA,TGCAGTGCTAGTGGGACTCCTAGCACAGATACGCAGTATTTT,CSASGTPSTDTQYF
17,TRBV4-1,NA,TRBJ1-2,NA,TGCGCCAGCAGCCAAGATCGGAGGGAGGCGGGTGCCTATGGCTACACCTTC,CASSQDRREAGAYGYTF
15,TRBV15,NA,TRBJ2-1,TRBD2,TGTGCCACCAGCGGGGGGACTAGCGGGTACAATGAGCAGTTCTTC,CATSGGTSGYNEQFF
13,TRBV2,NA,TRBJ2-5,NA,TGTGCCAGCAGTGGCAGGGATAGAGAGACCCAGTACTTC,CASSGRDRETQYF
13,TRBV7-9,NA,TRBJ1-6,TRBD1,TGTGCCAGCAGCGCACAGGGGGATTCACCCCTCCACTTT,CASSAQGDSPLHF
15,TRBV6-5,NA,TRBJ1-2,TRBD1,TGTGCCAGCAGTTACTCGAACAGGGGGCTAGGTGGCTACACCTTC,CASSYSNRGLGGYTF
15,TRBV6-5,NA,TRBJ1-1,TRBD1,TGTGCCAGCAGTTCGGGACAGTCATTGAACACTGAAGCTTTCTTT,CASSSGQSLNTEAFF
13,TRBV5-1,NA,TRBJ1-1,NA,TGCGCCAGCAGCTTCGGGGGAAACACTGAAGCTTTCTTT,CASSFGGNTEAFF
15,TRBV19,once,TRBJ1-4,NA,TGTGCCAGTAGTCCCACAGGGTGGGGCAATGAAAAACTGTTTTTT,CASSPTGWGNEKLFF
17,TRBV5-1,few,TRBJ2-6,NA,TGCGCCAGCAGCTTGTCCCTTTCGGGCTCTGGGGCCAACGTCCTGACTTTC,CASSLSLSGSGANVLTF
14,TRBV11-2,NA,TRBJ1-3,NA,TGTGCCAGCAGCCGAACAGGGTCGGGAAACACCATATATTTT,CASSRTGSGNTIYF
19,TRBV24-1,NA,TRBJ2-6,TRBD1,TGTGCCACCAGTGATTCCTCAGGGACAGGAAGAACTGGGGCCAACGTCCTGACTTTC,CATSDSSGTGRTGANVLTF
13,TRBV7-8,NA,TRBJ1-2,TRBD1,TGTGCCAGCAGCTTTGACAGGGAACAAGGCTACACCTTC,CASSFDREQGYTF
16,TRBV5-8,NA,TRBJ1-5,NA,TGTGCCAGCAGCTCAGGACAGACCTATAGCAATCAGCCCCAGCATTTT,CASSSGQTYSNQPQHF
13,TRBV20-1,NA,TRBJ1-5,NA,TGCAGTGCTAGTGCCAGGATCAATCAGCCCCAGCATTTT,CSASARINQPQHF
18,TRBV5-1,few,TRBJ1-6,NA,TGCGCCAGCAGCTTGCAAATGCTGGGGCTGGGCGATAATTCACCCCTCCACTTT,CASSLQMLGLGDNSPLHF
16,TRBV7-2,once,TRBJ1-4,NA,TGTGCCAGCAGCTTAGAAACGAGGGTATTTGGTGAAAAACTGTTTTTT,CASSLETRVFGEKLFF
13,TRBV2,NA,TRBJ1-6,NA,TGTGCCAGCAGTGATGTCGGGGATTCACCCCTCCACTTT,CASSDVGDSPLHF
16,TRBV11-2,NA,TRBJ1-1,TRBD1,TGTGCCAGCAGCGTCAGCAGGGGGAGGCTTGACACTGAAGCTTTCTTT,CASSVSRGRLDTEAFF
13,TRBV5-8,NA,TRBJ1-5,NA,TGTGCCAGCAGCGCCTGGCCCAATCAGCCCCAGCATTTT,CASSAWPNQPQHF
13,TRBV19,NA,TRBJ1-5,TRBD1,TGTGCCAGCGAAACAGGGGGCCGGCAGCCCCAGCATTTT,CASETGGRQPQHF
16,TRBV27,NA,TRBJ2-5,TRBD2,TGTGCCAGCAGTCTAGGGACTAGCGGGGCCAAGGAGACCCAGTACTTC,CASSLGTSGAKETQYF
15,TRBV5-1,NA,TRBJ1-4,NA,TGCGCCAGCAGTAACCTCGGGGTCACTAATGAAAAACTGTTTTTT,CASSNLGVTNEKLFF
14,TRBV11-2,NA,TRBJ2-5,TRBD1,TGTGCCAGCAGTTCTAGGACAGGGTTAGAGACCCAGTACTTC,CASSSRTGLETQYF
16,TRBV6-2/TRBV6-3,once,TRBJ2-3,NA,TGTGCCAGCAGTTCTCACCTTACAGCTAAGTCAGATACGCAGTATTTT,CASSSHLTAKSDTQYF
13,TRBV6-5,NA,TRBJ1-1,NA,TGTGCCAGCAGCCAGCAGGTGAACACTGAAGCTTTCTTT,CASSQQVNTEAFF
13,TRBV7-6,NA,TRBJ1-1,NA,TGTGCCAGCAGCCGGACAGCGAACACTGAAGCTTTCTTT,CASSRTANTEAFF
13,TRBV10-1,NA,TRBJ2-5,TRBD1,TGCGCCAGCAGCACGGGACAGCAAGAGACCCAGTACTTC,CASSTGQQETQYF
14,TRBV19,NA,TRBJ1-1,TRBD1,TGTGCCAGTAAGGGGGACAGGCCTAACACTGAAGCTTTCTTT,CASKGDRPNTEAFF
15,TRBV5-1,once,TRBJ2-1,TRBD2,TGCGCCAGCAGCTTGACGGGCGGGGGGGCCGTTGAGCAGTTCTTC,CASSLTGGGAVEQFF
16,TRBV11-2,once,TRBJ2-2,NA,TGTGCCAGCACCCTTACCCTCAGGGTGAACACCGGGGAGCTGTTTTTT,CASTLTLRVNTGELFF
14,TRBV5-1,NA,TRBJ2-3,NA,TGCGCCAGCAGCCGGCTCGAAAGCGCAGATACGCAGTATTTT,CASSRLESADTQYF